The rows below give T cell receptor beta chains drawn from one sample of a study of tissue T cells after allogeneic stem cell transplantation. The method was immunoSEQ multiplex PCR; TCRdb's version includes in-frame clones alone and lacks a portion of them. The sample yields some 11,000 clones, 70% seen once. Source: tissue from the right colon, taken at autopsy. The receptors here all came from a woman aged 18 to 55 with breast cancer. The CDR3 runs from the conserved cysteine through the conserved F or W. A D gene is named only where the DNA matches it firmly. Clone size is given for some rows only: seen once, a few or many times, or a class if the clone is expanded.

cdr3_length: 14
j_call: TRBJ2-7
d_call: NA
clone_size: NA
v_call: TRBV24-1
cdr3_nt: TGTGCCACCAGTGAGGCGACGGGCTCCTACGAGCAGTACTTC
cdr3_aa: CATSEATGSYEQYF

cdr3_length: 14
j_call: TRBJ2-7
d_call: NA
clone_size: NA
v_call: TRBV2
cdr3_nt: TGTGCCAGCAGTACCTCGGAGGAAAGTGACGAGCAGTACTTC
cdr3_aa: CASSTSEESDEQYF

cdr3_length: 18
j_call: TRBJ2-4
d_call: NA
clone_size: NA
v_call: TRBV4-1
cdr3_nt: TGCGCCAGCAGCCAAGGAGATGGGCCAAGAGGAACCAAAAACATTCAGTACTTC
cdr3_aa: CASSQGDGPRGTKNIQYF

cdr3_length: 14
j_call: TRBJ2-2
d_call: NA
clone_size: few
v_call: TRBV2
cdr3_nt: TGTGCCAGCAGTGGAGAGGGAGCGGGCGGGGAGCTGTTTTTT
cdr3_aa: CASSGEGAGGELFF

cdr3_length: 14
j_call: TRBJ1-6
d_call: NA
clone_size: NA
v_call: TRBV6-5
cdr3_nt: TGTGCCAGCAGAATGACGGAGGATAATTCACCCCTCCACTTT
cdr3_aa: CASRMTEDNSPLHF

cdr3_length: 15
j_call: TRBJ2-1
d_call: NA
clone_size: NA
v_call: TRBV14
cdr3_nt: TGTGCCAGCAGCCAATTCAAGAGCTCCTACAATGAGCAGTTCTTC
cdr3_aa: CASSQFKSSYNEQFF

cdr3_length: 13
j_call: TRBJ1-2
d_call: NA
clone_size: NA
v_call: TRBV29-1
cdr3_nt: TGCAGCGCCCAGGAAGGGGTAGGCGATGGCTACACCTTC
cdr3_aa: CSAQEGVGDGYTF

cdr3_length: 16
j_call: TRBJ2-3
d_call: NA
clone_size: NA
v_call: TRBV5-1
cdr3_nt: TGCGCCAGCAGCTTGGGGGGTTCCGGGGCGCGAGATACGCAGTATTTT
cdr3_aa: CASSLGGSGARDTQYF

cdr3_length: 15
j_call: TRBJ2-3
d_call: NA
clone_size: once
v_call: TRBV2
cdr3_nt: TGTGCCAGCACCGAAAATCCAGCGGGTACAGATACGCAGTATTTT
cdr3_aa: CASTENPAGTDTQYF

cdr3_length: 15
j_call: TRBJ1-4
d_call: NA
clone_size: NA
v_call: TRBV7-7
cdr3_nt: TGTGCTAGCAGCTACGGGACGGAGACTAATGAAAAACTGTTTTTT
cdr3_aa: CASSYGTETNEKLFF

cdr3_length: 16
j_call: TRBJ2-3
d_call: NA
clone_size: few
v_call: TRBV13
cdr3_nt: TGTGCCAGCAGCTCGAGGACCGGGCCCGCCGCAGATACGCAGTATTTT
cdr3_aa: CASSSRTGPAADTQYF

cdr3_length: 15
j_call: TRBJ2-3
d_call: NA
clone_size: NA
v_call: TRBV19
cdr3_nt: TGTGCCAGTAGTCCCTCGGGGCTAGCAACAGATACGCAGTATTTT
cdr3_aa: CASSPSGLATDTQYF

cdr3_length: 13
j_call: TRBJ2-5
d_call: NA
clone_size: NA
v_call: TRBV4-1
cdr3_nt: TGCGCCAGCAGCCACACAGGCAGAGAGACCCAGTACTTC
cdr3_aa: CASSHTGRETQYF

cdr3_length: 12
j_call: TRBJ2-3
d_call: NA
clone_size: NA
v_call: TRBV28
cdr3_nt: TGTGCCGGAGCCGGTGGCTCTGATACGCAGTATTTT
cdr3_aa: CAGAGGSDTQYF

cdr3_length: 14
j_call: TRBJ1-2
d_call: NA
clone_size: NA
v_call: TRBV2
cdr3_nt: TGTGCCAGCAGTGAAGAGGCAGGGAACTATGGCTACACCTTC
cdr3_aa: CASSEEAGNYGYTF

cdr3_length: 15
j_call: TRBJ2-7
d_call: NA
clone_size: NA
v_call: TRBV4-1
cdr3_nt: TGCGCCAGCAGCCGCCAGGAACGGGCCGACTACGAGCAGTACTTC
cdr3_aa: CASSRQERADYEQYF

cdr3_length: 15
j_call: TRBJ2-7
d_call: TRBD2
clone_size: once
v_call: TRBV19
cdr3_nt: TGTGCCAGTAGTATAGGTCTAGCGGGAGCCTACGAGCAGTACTTC
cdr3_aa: CASSIGLAGAYEQYF

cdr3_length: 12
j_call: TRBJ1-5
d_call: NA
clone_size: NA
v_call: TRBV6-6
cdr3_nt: TGTGCCAGCAGAGGGGGAGGGCAGCCCCAGCATTTT
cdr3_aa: CASRGGGQPQHF

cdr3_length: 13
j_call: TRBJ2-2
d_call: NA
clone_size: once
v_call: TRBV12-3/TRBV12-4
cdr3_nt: TGTGCCAGCGGCCCAAGGAACACCGGGGAGCTGTTTTTT
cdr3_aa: CASGPRNTGELFF

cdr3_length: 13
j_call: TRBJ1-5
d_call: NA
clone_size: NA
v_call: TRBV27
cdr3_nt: TGTGCCAGCAGCGCAGACAGGAATCAGCCCCAGCATTTT
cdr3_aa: CASSADRNQPQHF

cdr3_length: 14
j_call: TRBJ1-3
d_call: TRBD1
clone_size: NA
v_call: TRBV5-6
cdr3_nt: TGTGCCAGCAGTCGGGGGACAGGGGGATACACCATATATTTT
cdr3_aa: CASSRGTGGYTIYF

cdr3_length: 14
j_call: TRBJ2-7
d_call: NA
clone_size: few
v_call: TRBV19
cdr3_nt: TGTGCCAGTAGTATGTCGGCAGGGGCCTACGAGCAGTACTTC
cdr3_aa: CASSMSAGAYEQYF

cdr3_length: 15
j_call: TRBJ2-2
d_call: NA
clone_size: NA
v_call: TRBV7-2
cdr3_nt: TGTGCCAGCAGCCCGGGACTCCTTGGGACCGGGGAGCTGTTTTTT
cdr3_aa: CASSPGLLGTGELFF

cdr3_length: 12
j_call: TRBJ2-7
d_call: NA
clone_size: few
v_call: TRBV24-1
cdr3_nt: TGTGCCACCAGTGACCCCTCCTACGAGCAGTACTTC
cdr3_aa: CATSDPSYEQYF

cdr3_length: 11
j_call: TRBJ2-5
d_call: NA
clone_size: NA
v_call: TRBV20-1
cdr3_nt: TGCAGTGCTGCCCACCAAGAGACCCAGTACTTC
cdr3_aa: CSAAHQETQYF

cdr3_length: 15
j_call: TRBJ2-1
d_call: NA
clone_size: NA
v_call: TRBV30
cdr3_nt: TGTGCCTGGAGTGTTCTGGGAGAACCCTACAATGAGCAGTTCTTC
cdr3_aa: CAWSVLGEPYNEQFF

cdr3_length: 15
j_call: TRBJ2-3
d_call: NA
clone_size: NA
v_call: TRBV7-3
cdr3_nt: TGTGCCAGCAGCTTAAATGTAGATTTCACAGATACGCAGTATTTT
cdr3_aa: CASSLNVDFTDTQYF

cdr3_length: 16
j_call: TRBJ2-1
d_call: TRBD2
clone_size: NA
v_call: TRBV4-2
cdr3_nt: TGTGCCAGCAGCCAAACCACCGGGACTACCTACAATGAGCAGTTCTTC
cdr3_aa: CASSQTTGTTYNEQFF

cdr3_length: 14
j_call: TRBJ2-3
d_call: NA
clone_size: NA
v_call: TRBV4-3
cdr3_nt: TGCGCCAGCAGCCAGAGGGGGAGTGGGGATACGCAGTATTTT
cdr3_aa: CASSQRGSGDTQYF

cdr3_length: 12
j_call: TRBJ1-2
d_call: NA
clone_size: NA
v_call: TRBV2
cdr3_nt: TGTGCCAGCAGCGAGGGGAATGGTGGCTACACCTTC
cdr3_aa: CASSEGNGGYTF

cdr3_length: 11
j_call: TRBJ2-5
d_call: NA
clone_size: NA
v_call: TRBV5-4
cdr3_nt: TGTGCCAGCAGCTTGGGGGCGACCCAGTACTTC
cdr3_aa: CASSLGATQYF

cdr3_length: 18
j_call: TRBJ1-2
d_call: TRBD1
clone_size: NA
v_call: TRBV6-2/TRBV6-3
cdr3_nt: TGTGCCAGCAGCCGAGACCGGGACAGGGGAGGATACTGGGATGGCTACACCTTC
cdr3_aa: CASSRDRDRGGYWDGYTF

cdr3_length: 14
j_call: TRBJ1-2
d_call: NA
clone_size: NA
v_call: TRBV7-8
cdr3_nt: TGTGCCAGCAGCTTAGCTTCTGGGGGCAATGGCTACACCTTC
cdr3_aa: CASSLASGGNGYTF

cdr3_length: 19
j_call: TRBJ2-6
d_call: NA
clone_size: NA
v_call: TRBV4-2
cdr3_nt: TGTGCCAGCAGCCCGCGGACAGTTGGGGGATTCTCTGGGGCCAACGTCCTGACTTTC
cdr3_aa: CASSPRTVGGFSGANVLTF

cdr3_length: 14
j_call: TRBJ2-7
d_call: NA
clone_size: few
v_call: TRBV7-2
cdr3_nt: TGTGCCAGCAGCTTAGTCGTCAGCCTCGGCGAGCAGTACTTC
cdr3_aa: CASSLVVSLGEQYF

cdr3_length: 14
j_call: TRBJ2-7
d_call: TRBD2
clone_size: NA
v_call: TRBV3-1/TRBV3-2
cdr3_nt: TGTGCCAGCAGCTTACTAGCGACGGACTACGAGCAGTACTTC
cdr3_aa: CASSLLATDYEQYF

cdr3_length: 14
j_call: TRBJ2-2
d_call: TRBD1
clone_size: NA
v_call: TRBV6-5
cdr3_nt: TGTGTCGACATGGACAGGGCCGTCACCGGGGAGCTGTTTTTT
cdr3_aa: CVDMDRAVTGELFF

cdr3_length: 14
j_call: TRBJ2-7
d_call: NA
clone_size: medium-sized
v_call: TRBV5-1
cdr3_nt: TGCGCCAGCAGCTTGGCTGATAGCTCCTACGAGCAGTACTTC
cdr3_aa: CASSLADSSYEQYF

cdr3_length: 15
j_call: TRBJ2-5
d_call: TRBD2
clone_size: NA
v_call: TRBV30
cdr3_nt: TGTGCCTGGAGTGTCAGGGGCAGCGGGGGGGAGACCCAGTACTTC
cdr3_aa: CAWSVRGSGGETQYF

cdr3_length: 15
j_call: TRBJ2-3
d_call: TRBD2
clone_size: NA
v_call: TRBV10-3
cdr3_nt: TGTGCCATCAGTGGCGAGCGGGGGGCCACAGATACGCAGTATTTT
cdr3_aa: CAISGERGATDTQYF

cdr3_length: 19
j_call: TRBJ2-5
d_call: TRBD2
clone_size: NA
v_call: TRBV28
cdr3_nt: TGTGCCAGCATCCTTTCTCGGGGGGGCTCTAGCGGCGTAAAAGAGACCCAGTACTTC
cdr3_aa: CASILSRGGSSGVKETQYF

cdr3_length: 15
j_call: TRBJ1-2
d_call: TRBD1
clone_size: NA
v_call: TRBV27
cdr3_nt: TGTGCCAGCAGTTTATCGATGGGACAGGCCTATGGCTACACCTTC
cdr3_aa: CASSLSMGQAYGYTF

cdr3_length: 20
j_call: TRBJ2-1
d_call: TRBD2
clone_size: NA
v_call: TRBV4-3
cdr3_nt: TGCGCCAGCAGCCCCAGGGTGGTGGGTGGTAGCGGGATAAGAGTACATGAGCAGTTCTTC
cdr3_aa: CASSPRVVGGSGIRVHEQFF

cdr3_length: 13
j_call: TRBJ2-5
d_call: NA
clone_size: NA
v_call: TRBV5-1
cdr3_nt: TGCGCCAGCAGCTTAGGAGTCCAAGAGACCCAGTACTTC
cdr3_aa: CASSLGVQETQYF